This T cell receptor beta chain was profiled in a study of blood T cells in healthy people across ages. Primers used in a second PCR of about 7 to 11 cycles were a sample-barcoded 5' primer and a J-beta primer mix. TCRdb reprocessed the 5' RACE reads via MiXCR and lists one record per CDR3 protein. Counted here are around 1.5 million distinct CDR3 sequences, approximately 38% occurring once; the ten biggest clones make up 7.9%. The length of the CDR3 is 14 residues. V shed 0 bases and J shed 4 bases, with 10 bases lying between them. Germline assignment: CDR1 SGHDT and CDR2 YYEEEE. V gene TRBV5-6 combines with J gene TRBJ1-2, with a weak D call TRBD1 (5 bases). Sequencing was performed on blood. This receptor was obtained from a woman younger than 30 in good health. Here the CDR3 reads CASSLGGRFYGYTF. In DNA, the CDR3 is TGTGCCAGCAGCTTGGGGGGCAGATTCTATGGCTACACCTTC.